This section outlines one T cell receptor beta chain sequence together with its context. The target antigen is unknown. This sample stems from a study of cytomegalovirus exposure and HLA in healthy donors. General study points: The classifier, whose performance was assessed in both the original and validation cohorts, reportedly diagnosed cytomegalovirus status with high specificity and sensitivity. There were reportedly fewer N-insertions in an Asian-associated ancestry cluster than the approximately 670-donor mean, in a later analysis.

PCR amplification relied on 60 Vbeta primers (plus 13 Jbeta primers). Authors' processing steps: Later analysis identified some 80 million unique TCR beta chains, 8.5 million to 13 million shared. Profiling relied on immunoSEQ multiplex PCR, and the TCRdb table lists in-frame clones only, not all of them. V, J and clone size reflect that table, while D and trimming were determined from the DNA. This sample has 110,000 or so clones; 74% occur once, and the top ten carry roughly 4.2%. The CDR3 sequence is 13 residues long. The germline V gene encodes CDR1 SGHRS and CDR2 YFSETQ. V was clipped by 4 bases and J by 1 base, with 8 bases between them.

The sample consisted of PBMCs. This receptor was obtained from a woman in her 40s in good health and CMV-seropositive. V usage is TRBV5-1 and J usage is TRBJ2-5; D is possibly TRBD1 (5 bases). The CDR3 loop reads CASSEGVQETQYF. Here the CDR3 DNA reads TGCGCCAGCAGCGAAGGGGTCCAAGAGACCCAGTACTTC.